What follows are 20 T cell receptor beta chains derived from one specimen sequenced in a study of T cell responses to AZD1222 COVID-19 vaccine. The repertoire was sequenced with immunoSEQ multiplex PCR; TCRdb's copy has only in-frame clones and lacks some. The top ten clones hold 2% to 3% of a sample with more than 100,000 clones, less than 90% of them seen once. The starting material was peripheral blood, obtained on day 0 of AZD1222 vaccination. The receptors were sampled from an adult in good health.

In this sample, this clone turned up once. This chain joins TRBV18 and TRBJ1-2; TRBD1 matches at 11 bases. Germline V CDR1 and CDR2: KGHSH, LQKENI. The CDR3 spans 17 residues. The J segment lost 3 bases and the V segment lost 3 bases, leaving 9 bases of the junction unmatched. The CDR3 DNA is TGTGCCAGCTCACCCTCCGTCCCGGGACAGGGGGACTATGGCTACACCTTC. It encodes CASSPSVPGQGDYGYTF.

V gene TRBV28 combines with J gene TRBJ2-7; D perhaps matches TRBD2 (5 bases). The CDR3 loop spans 13 amino acids. Between the trimmed V and J ends, which lost 5 bases and 5 bases, there was a span of 13 bases. CDR1 MDHEN and CDR2 SYDVKM come from the germline V gene. As DNA, the CDR3 is TGTGCCAGCAGTCTCGGGGTGTTGAACGAGCAGTACTTC. It encodes CASSLGVLNEQYF.

The chain combines TRBV9 with TRBJ2-7, with D uncertain. Trimming pared 3 bases from V and 0 bases from J, leaving 13 bases between. Germline CDR1 reads SGDLS; CDR2 reads YYNGEE. The CDR3 is 15 residues long. The CDR3 DNA reads TGTGCCAGCAGCGCCTCGGACGAGAGCTCCTACGAGCAGTACTTC. This translates into CASSASDESSYEQYF.

The chain has TRBV24-1 and TRBJ1-2, with 10 bases matching TRBD1. CDR1 and CDR2 from the germline V gene are KGHDR and SFDVKD. CDR3 length: 16 amino acids. V shed 5 bases, J shed 0 bases, and the junction held 5 bases outside the gene matches. The chain's CDR3 is CATSGDRGESNYGYTF. The CDR3 DNA follows: TGTGCCACCAGTGGGGACAGGGGAGAGTCTAACTATGGCTACACCTTC.

As concerns this clone: Other DNA sequences from this sample encode an identical CDR3 as well. V usage is TRBV11-3 and J usage is TRBJ1-6; D is ambiguous. Germline V gene lookup returns CDR1 SGHNT and CDR2 YENEEA. CDR3 size: 13 residues. The ends were cut back, 0 bases at V and 9 bases at J, with 6 bases in the middle. The CDR3 protein is CASSLDPSSPLHF. In nucleotides, the CDR3 is TGTGCCAGCAGCTTAGATCCGAGTTCACCCCTCCACTTT.

The chain recombines TRBV19 with TRBJ2-2, with 10 bases fitting TRBD1. Germline V CDR1 and CDR2: LNHDA, SQIVND (reference sequence). V lost 10 bases to trimming and J lost 4 bases; unmatched junction nucleotides: 6. The CDR3 contains 14 residues. Written as DNA, the CDR3 is TGTGCCACCTCCGACAGGGGGCTCACCGGGGAGCTGTTTTTT. Translation gives CATSDRGLTGELFF.

In its sample, this clone was seen once. The chain couples TRBV27 to TRBJ1-1; unclear D gene. Per the germline V gene, CDR1 is MNHEY and CDR2 is SMNVEV (reference sequence). Trimming took 5 bases from V and 1 from J, leaving 14 bases between them. The CDR3 is 15 amino acids. This CDR3 reads CASSSWTSSNTEAFF. CDR3 coding DNA: TGTGCCAGCAGTAGCTGGACTTCTTCGAACACTGAAGCTTTCTTT.

V and J are TRBV19 and TRBJ1-5, with a weak D call TRBD1 (5 bases). Germline assignment: CDR1 LNHDA and CDR2 SQIVND (reference sequence). Trimming took off 6 bases at V and 2 bases at J, with 14 bases between the two ends. CDR3 length equals 15 residues. For the CDR3, the DNA is TGTGCCAGTAGCCTTTTGGGGGGGGGCAATCAGCCCCAGCATTTT. Protein: CASSLLGGGNQPQHF.

V and J are TRBV3-1 (or the pseudogene TRBV3-2) and TRBJ1-5, with D tentatively TRBD1 (6 bases). Trimming took 5 bases from V and 7 from J, leaving 18 bases between them. The CDR3 sequence is 15 residues long. Germline loops: CDR1 LGHDT, CDR2 YNNKEL (reference sequence). The chain's CDR3 is CASSDHNRVGQPQHF. CDR3 bases: TGTGCCAGCAGCGACCATAACAGGGTCGGCCAGCCCCAGCATTTT.

This clone was seen only once. This sequence joins TRBV5-1 and TRBJ1-4, with 9 bases aligning to TRBD1. Germline-derived CDR1 and CDR2 are SGHRS and YFSETQ. With 5 bases clipped from V and 8 bases from J, the junction kept 10 bases outside the gene matches. The CDR3 is 15 amino acids. The CDR3 reads CASSFGQGSREKLFF. In DNA form, the CDR3 reads TGCGCCAGCAGTTTTGGACAGGGGTCCCGGGAAAAACTGTTTTTT.

The chain couples TRBV5-6 to TRBJ1-1; 9 bases map to TRBD1. The CDR3 is made up of 15 amino acids. Germline trimming cut 1 base from V and 4 bases from J; bases unmatched to any gene: 5. In germline, CDR1 is SGHDT, CDR2 YYEEEE. The CDR3 DNA sequence: TGTGCCAGCAGCTTGAGGGCGACAGGGGGCACTGAAGCTTTCTTT. This translates into CASSLRATGGTEAFF.

Written as DNA, the CDR3 is TGCGCCAGCAGCTCCCGGGGGGCAAGCACAGATACGCAGTATTTT. This codes for CASSSRGASTDTQYF. V gene TRBV5-1 combines with J gene TRBJ2-3, with D possibly TRBD2 on 7 matching bases. CDR1 and CDR2 (germline): SGHRS, YFSETQ. The CDR3 is made up of 15 amino acids. V lost 3 bases and J 0 bases, leaving 11 bases between the germline ends.

The chain employs TRBV2 and TRBJ1-1, with D unresolved. CDR1 is SNHLY, CDR2 FYNNEI, per germline. This CDR3 comprises 13 residues. V lost 6 bases to trimming and J lost 2 bases, with 10 bases between them. Here the CDR3 reads CASRFGPNTEAFF. CDR3 nucleotide sequence: TGTGCCAGCAGGTTTGGCCCAAACACTGAAGCTTTCTTT.

The chain has TRBV7-6 and TRBJ1-3, with 8 bases fitting TRBD1. CDR1 is SGHVS and CDR2 is FNYEAQ in the germline V gene. V dropped 5 bases and J dropped 4; count of bases not matched to a gene: 7. The CDR3 has 15 residues. The CDR3 region is CASSTRTGWGNTIYF. DNA for the CDR3: TGTGCCAGCAGCACCCGGACAGGGTGGGGAAACACCATATATTTT.

The chain is built from TRBV10-3 and TRBJ2-3; D may be TRBD2 (5 bases). Germline CDR1 and CDR2: ENHRY and SYGVKD. Between the trimmed V and J ends, which lost 1 base and 0 bases, there was a span of 23 bases. The CDR3 is 20 residues long. In DNA form, the CDR3 reads TGTGCCATCAGTGAGTTGAGGTCTAGCACCAGGAGCCGGAGCACAGATACGCAGTATTTT. The encoded protein is CAISELRSSTRSRSTDTQYF.

The CDR3 coding sequence is TGTGCCTGGAGTACCGGACAGGGGGATCGGCCCCAGCATTTT. Translating it yields CAWSTGQGDRPQHF. The gene calls are TRBV30 and TRBJ1-5; 10 bases align to TRBD1. The CDR3 is 14 amino acids. Germline V gene data show CDR1 as GTSNPN and CDR2 as SVGIG (reference sequence). Trimming cost V 2 bases and J 9 bases; bases outside gene matches: 7.

The rearrangement uses TRBV29-1 and TRBJ1-5, with D maybe TRBD1 (5 bases). The germline CDR1 and CDR2 sequences are SQVTM and ANQGSEA. The CDR3 length is 13 residues. The CDR3 bases are TGCGGAGTGGCTGGGGGGAGGAATCAGCCCCAGCATTTT. Translated, it gives CGVAGGRNQPQHF.

This chain links TRBV5-1 with TRBJ1-2; maybe TRBD1 (5 bases). The CDR3 consists of 13 residues. Trimming removed 4 bases from V and 4 bases from J, with 11 bases in between. Germline V gives CDR1 SGHRS, CDR2 YFSETQ. CDR3 region: CASSDGGAYGYTF. CDR3 DNA sequence: TGCGCCAGCAGCGACGGAGGGGCCTATGGCTACACCTTC.

This clone was picked up a small number of times. V usage is TRBV27 and J usage is TRBJ2-3, with D maybe TRBD2 (5 bases). Trimming removed 2 bases at V and 3 bases at J, with 12 bases between. This CDR3 contains 15 residues. Per the germline V gene, CDR1 is MNHEY and CDR2 is SMNVEV (reference sequence). The CDR3 nucleotides read TGTGCCAGCAGTTTAGGTTCCCCGGGGACAGATACGCAGTATTTT. Its protein is CASSLGSPGTDTQYF.

V is TRBV27 and J is TRBJ2-5, with 7 bases aligning to TRBD1. CDR1 is MNHEY, CDR2 SMNVEV, per germline (reference sequence). With V trimmed by 3 bases and J by 5 bases, 12 bases remained unmatched. This CDR3 has 16 residues. CDR3 amino acids: CASSLRRTGQGETQYF. CDR3 sequence (DNA): TGTGCCAGCAGTTTGCGCAGGACAGGTCAGGGGGAGACCCAGTACTTC.